This T cell receptor (beta chain) originates from a study of beta chain features in type 1 diabetes. In its sample, this clone was seen a few times. The antigen remains unidentified. The investigators reverse transcribed all of the isolated RNA, so they sequenced expressed TCRB transcripts. Data came from immunoSEQ multiplex PCR; TCRdb stores just in-frame clones and leaves some out. This table holds a few hundred thousand clones, over 11% found once. The CDR3 has 18 amino acids. The germline gives CDR1 SGHTA, CDR2 FQGNSA. V dropped 0 bases and J dropped 3; count of bases not matched to a gene: 4. General study results and limits: Type 1 diabetes patients had VDJ junctions that carried fewer insertions and more deletions.

This chain links TRBV7-2 with TRBJ2-3; 15 bases align to TRBD2. This TCR derives from a man aged 25 to 40 in good health. Sequencing input: naive CD4+ T cells from blood. This CDR3 is CASSLAGLAGGRTDTQYF. The CDR3, as DNA: TGTGCCAGCAGCTTAGCGGGACTAGCGGGAGGCAGGACAGATACGCAGTATTTT.